The subject of this entry is one T cell receptor beta chain. The source of the sample is a study of control samples from healthy donors and cancer patients. Deletions cut 1 base from V and 8 bases from J, with 19 bases between. CDR1 and CDR2 (germline): SGHTA, FQGNSA. The CDR3 is made up of 16 amino acids. Repertoires were generated with immunoSEQ multiplex PCR, while TCRdb's copy carries only in-frame clones and drops some. Among 90,000 or so clones, roughly 91% were seen once, and the ten largest hold roughly 7.6%. The sequence was collected from a woman aged 55-70 years in good health. What was sequenced was blood. The rearrangement links TRBV7-2 to TRBJ2-3; a weak D match, TRBD2 (6 bases). The DNA for the CDR3 is TGTGCCAGCAGCTTAGGAACGGGACTTCAGCTGGGTACGCAGTATTTT. Translation gives CASSLGTGLQLGTQYF.